This TCR beta chain derives from a study of blood T cell repertoires in COVID-19 (TCRdb year 2020). About the full investigation: Collaborator samples came from the United States, Italy and Spain and covered acute and convalescent phases of COVID-19. Subjects who had been exposed to COVID-19, were actively infected with it, or had recovered from it provided the deeply sampled blood TCRbeta repertoires that made up the dataset. Where available, HLA class I and class II types were obtained from metadata supplied by the sample provider rather than from assay-based typing. Sample metadata almost always included a de-identified subject ID, COVID-19 status, age in years and sex. The repertoires were released in a freely available public database intended as a resource for research on the immune response to SARS-CoV-2. The prospective study material was composed of cDNA or gDNA derived from T cells, B-cell-depleted T cells, or PBMCs. The samples were drawn from two sources: the first 160 participants of the ongoing ImmuneRACE study, and 1,254 subjects contributed by 6 global collaborators.

Of note for this clone: This clone's antigen is unknown. Within one base of it there is no much larger clone, and no base qualities were kept.

Participants in the prospective study were enrolled through a virtual design, were aged roughly 18 to 100 years, and lived in roughly 24 United States geographic areas. In the prospective study, cohorts were assigned on the basis of participant-reported clinical history obtained from a screening survey and a study questionnaire. For ImmuneRACE Cohort 3, a participant was defined as recovered based on two consecutive negative NP/OP PCR tests, clearance by a healthcare professional, or resolution of symptoms. In the prospective study, whole blood, serum and a nasopharyngeal or oropharyngeal swab were collected from each participant by mobile phlebotomists. Additional blood draws and questionnaires over an approximately two-month period could optionally be provided by prospective study participants. Before DNA extraction, blood samples from the prospective study were shipped at room temperature or frozen.

TCRbeta CDR3 regions were amplified from genomic DNA using the immunoSEQ Assay, a bias-controlled multiplex PCR. The paper's processing steps were these. Within the assay, amplification of reference gene primers was used to estimate how many nucleated cells each sample contained. Sequence reads were collapsed and filtered to measure the absolute abundance of every unique TCRbeta CDR3 rearrangement. For each sample, productive Simpson clonality was calculated as the square root of Simpson's diversity index across productive rearrangements. TCRdb's version of the immuneACCESS table is confined to in-frame rearrangements and falls short of the full clone set. An unresolved V gene accounts for under half of the shortfall where checked; the remainder is of unknown origin. For V, J and clone size, that table is used; D and trimming come from the DNA. The sample has over 150,000 clones on record, about four fifths of them singletons. Roughly 3% of the sample rests with the top ten.

The CDR3 contains 14 residues, cysteine and phenylalanine counted. The retained sequence is limited to the CDR3, 42 bases, with the frame set at the first base. Reading the germline V gene (reference sequence) gives CDR1 SGHNT and CDR2 YYREEE. The V end loses 2 bases and the J end loses 4 bases, and a stretch of 10 bases separates them. Broad study findings and their caveats: The quantity of clinical and demographic metadata differed by source and by participant and was supplied without curation.

This sequence was found in a woman aged 25 to 39 who had recovered from COVID-19. The receptor chain draws on TRBV5-4 and TRBJ2-1, with a weak D call of TRBD2 (7 bases match). The sample was PBMCs or T cells enriched from blood (not recorded which). In nucleotides, the sequence is TGTGCCAGCAGCTTAAGGGGGGGATACAATGAGCAGTTCTTC. It translates as CASSLRGGYNEQFF.